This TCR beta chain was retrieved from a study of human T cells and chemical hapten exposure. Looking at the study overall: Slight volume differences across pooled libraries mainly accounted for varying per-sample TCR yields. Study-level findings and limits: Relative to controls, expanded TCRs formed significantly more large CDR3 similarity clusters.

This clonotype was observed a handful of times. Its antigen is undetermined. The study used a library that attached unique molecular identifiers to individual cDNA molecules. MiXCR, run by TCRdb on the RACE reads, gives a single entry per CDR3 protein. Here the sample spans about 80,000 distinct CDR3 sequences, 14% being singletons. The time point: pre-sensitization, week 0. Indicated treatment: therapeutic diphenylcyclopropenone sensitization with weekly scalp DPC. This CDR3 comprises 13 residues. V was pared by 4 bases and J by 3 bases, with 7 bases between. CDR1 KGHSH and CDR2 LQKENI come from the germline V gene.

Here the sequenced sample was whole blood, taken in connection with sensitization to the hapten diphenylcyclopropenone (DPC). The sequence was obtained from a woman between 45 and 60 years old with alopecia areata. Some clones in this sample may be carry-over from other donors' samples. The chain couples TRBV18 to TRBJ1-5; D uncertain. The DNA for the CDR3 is TGTGCCAGCTCACGTACTACCAATCAGCCCCAGCATTTT. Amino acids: CASSRTTNQPQHF.